The 4 T cell receptor beta chains below were found in one sample sequenced in a study of shared clonotypes between healthy human individuals (TCRdb year 2020). The library came from the immunoSEQ multiplex PCR assay. TCRdb limited this immuneACCESS table to in-frame rearrangements with V and J called. A share of clones is missing; checked studies link under half to unresolved V genes, and the rest is unexplained. Here the sample has about 460,000 clones; more than 70% occur a single time. The ten largest clonotypes hold more than 10% of the sample. The specimen sequenced was PBMCs. These TCRs come from a woman between 40 and 50 years old in good health. Some clones in this sample may be carry-over from other donors' samples.

The chain couples TRBV5-4 to TRBJ1-4; 8 positions agree with TRBD1. Germline V gives CDR1 SGHNT, CDR2 YYREEE (reference sequence). The CDR3 contains 14 residues. The junction had 0 bases not matched to a gene; V was cut back by 0 bases and J by 5 bases. CDR3 protein: CASSLGQGNEKLFF. In DNA, the CDR3 is TGTGCCAGCAGCTTGGGACAGGGGAATGAAAAACTGTTTTTT.

This sequence joins TRBV19 and TRBJ1-1; the D gene is possibly TRBD1 (5 bases). CDR3 length: 13 amino acids. Germline-derived CDR1 and CDR2 are LNHDA and SQIVND (reference sequence). V was shortened by 7 bases and J by 6 bases, with 15 bases between the two germline ends. The DNA for the CDR3 is TGTGCCAGTACCCCGCAGGGTTGGTCTGAAGCTTTCTTT. Translating gives CASTPQGWSEAFF.

The chain joins TRBV10-3 to TRBJ2-7, with unresolved D. The germline V gene encodes CDR1 ENHRY and CDR2 SYGVKD. The CDR3 is made up of 11 amino acids. The V gene lost 0 bases and the J gene lost 6 bases, with 3 bases spanning the gap. The CDR3 DNA follows: TGTGCCATCAGTGAGTCGCGCGAGCAGTACTTC. Translating gives CAISESREQYF.

This clone occurred once. The rearrangement links TRBV19 to TRBJ2-5; the D gene is possibly TRBD2 (5 bases). The CDR3 sequence is 13 residues long. V lost 6 bases and J 5 bases, leaving 13 bases between the germline ends. Germline lookup yields CDR1 LNHDA and CDR2 SQIVND (reference sequence). The CDR3 DNA reads TGTGCCAGTAGGCCTAGCCCGGGTGAGACCCAGTACTTC. It specifies CASRPSPGETQYF.